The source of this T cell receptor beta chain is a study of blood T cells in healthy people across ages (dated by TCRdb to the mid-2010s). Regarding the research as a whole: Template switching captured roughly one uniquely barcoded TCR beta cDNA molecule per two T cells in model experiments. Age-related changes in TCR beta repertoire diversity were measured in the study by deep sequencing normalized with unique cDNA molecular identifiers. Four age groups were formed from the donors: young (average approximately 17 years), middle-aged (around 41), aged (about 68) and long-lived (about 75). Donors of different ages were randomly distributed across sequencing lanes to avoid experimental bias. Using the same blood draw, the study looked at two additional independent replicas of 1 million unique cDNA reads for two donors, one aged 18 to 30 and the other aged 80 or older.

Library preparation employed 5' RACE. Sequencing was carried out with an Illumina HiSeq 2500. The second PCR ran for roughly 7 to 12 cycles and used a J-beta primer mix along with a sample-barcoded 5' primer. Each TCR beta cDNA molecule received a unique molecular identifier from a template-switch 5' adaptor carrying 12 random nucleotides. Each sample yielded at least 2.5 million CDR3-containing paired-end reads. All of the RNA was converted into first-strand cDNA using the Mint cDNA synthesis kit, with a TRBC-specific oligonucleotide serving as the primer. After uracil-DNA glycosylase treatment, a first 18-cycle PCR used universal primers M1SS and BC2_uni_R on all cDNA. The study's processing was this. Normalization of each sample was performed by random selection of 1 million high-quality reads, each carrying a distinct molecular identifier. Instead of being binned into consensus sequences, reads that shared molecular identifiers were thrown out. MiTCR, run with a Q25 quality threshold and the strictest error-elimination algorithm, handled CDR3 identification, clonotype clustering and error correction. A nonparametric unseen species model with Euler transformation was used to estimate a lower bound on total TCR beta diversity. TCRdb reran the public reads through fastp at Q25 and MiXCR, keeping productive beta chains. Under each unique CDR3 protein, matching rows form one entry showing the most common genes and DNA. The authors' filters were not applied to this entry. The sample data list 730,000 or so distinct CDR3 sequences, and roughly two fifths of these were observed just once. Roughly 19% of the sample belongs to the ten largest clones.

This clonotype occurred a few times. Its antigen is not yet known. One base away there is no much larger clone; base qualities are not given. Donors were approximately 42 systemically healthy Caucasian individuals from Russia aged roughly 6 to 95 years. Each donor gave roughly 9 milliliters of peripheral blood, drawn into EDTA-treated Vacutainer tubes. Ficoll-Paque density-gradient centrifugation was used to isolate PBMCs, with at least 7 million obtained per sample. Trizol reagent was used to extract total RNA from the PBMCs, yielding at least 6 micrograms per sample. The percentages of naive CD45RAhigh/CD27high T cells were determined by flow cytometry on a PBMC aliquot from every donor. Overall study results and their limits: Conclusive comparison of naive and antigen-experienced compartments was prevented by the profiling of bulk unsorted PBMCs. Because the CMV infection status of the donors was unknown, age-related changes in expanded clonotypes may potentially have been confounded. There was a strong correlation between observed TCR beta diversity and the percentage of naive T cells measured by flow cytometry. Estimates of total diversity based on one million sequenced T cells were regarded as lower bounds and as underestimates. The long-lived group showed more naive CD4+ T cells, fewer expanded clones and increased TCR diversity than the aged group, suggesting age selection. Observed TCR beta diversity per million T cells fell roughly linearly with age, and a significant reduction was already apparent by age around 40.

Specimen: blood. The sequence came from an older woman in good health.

The nucleotide sequence reads TGTGCCAGCAGTTTAATGGAGGGCACCGGGGAGCTGTTTTTT. Translation gives CASSLMEGTGELFF. The receptor chain draws on TRBV12-3 or TRBV12-4 and TRBJ2-2, with a tentative D gene TRBD2 over 6 matching bases. The CDR3 numbers 14 residues from cysteine through phenylalanine. Of all the DNA, just the CDR3 is kept, 42 bases in frame from base 1. Cut back by 2 bases and 4 bases, the V and J ends lie 8 bases apart.